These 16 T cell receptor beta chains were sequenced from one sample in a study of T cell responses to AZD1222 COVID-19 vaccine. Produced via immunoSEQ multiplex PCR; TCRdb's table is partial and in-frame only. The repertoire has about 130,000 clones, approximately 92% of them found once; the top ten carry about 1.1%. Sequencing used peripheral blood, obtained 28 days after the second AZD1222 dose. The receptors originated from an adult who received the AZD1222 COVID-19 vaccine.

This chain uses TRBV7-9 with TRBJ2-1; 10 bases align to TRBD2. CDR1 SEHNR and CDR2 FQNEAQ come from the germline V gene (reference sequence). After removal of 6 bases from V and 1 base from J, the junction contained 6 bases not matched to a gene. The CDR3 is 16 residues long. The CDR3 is CASSYVSGGSYNEQFF. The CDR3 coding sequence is TGTGCCAGCAGTTACGTTAGCGGGGGGTCCTACAATGAGCAGTTCTTC.

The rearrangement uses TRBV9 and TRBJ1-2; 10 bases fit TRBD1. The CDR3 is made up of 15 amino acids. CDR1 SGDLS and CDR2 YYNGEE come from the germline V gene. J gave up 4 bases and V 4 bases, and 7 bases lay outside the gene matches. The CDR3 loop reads CASSITGQGVYGYTF. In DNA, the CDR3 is TGTGCCAGCAGCATTACTGGACAGGGGGTCTATGGCTACACCTTC.

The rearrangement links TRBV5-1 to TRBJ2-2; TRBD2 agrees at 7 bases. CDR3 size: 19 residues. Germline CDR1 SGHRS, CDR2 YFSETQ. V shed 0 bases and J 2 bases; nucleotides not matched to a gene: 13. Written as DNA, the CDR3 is TGCGCCAGCAGCTTGGTTTTTAGGACTAGAAACCCAAACACCGGGGAGCTGTTTTTT. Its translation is CASSLVFRTRNPNTGELFF.

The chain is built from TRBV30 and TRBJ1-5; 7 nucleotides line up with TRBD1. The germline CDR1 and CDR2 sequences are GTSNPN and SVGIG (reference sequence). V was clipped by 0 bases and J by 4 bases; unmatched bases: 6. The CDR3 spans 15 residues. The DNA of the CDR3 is TGTGCCTGGAGTGTTGGGGACAGAAGAAATCAGCCCCAGCATTTT. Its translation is CAWSVGDRRNQPQHF. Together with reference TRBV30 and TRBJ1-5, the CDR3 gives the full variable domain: SQTIHQWPATLVQPVGSPLSLECTVEGTSNPNLYWYRQAAGRGLQLLFYSVGIGQISSEVPQNLSASRPQDRQFILSSKKLLLSDSGFYLCAWSVGDRRNQPQHFGDGTRLSIL.

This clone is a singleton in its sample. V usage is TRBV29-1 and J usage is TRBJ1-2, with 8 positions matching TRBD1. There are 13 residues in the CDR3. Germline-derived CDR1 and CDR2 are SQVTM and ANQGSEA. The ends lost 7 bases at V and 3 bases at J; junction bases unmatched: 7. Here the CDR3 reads CSATGGRDYGYTF. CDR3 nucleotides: TGCAGCGCCACAGGGGGTAGGGACTATGGCTACACCTTC.

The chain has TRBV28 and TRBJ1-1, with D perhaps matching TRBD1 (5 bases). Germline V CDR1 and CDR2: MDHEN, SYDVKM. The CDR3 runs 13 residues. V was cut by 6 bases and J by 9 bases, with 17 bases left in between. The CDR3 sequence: CASRTALFAQAFF. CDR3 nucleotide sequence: TGTGCCAGCAGGACAGCCTTATTCGCCCAAGCTTTCTTT.

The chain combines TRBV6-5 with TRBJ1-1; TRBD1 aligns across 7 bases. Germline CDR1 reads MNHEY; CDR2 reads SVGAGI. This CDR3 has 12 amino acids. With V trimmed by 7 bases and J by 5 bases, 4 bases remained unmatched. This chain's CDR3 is CASKQGQTEAFF. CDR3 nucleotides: TGTGCCAGCAAGCAGGGACAGACTGAAGCTTTCTTT.

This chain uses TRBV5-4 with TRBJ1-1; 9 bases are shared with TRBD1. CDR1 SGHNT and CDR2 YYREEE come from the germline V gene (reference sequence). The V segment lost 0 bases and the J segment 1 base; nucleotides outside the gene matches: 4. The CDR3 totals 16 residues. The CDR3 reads CASSLGPQGANTEAFF. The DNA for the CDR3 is TGTGCCAGCAGCTTGGGGCCACAGGGGGCGAACACTGAAGCTTTCTTT.

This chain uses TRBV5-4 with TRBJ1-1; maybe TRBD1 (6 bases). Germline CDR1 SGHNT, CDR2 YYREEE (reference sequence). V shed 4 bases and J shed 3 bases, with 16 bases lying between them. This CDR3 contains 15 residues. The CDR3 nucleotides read TGTGCCAGCAGCACGGGGGGGGCAGTGTACACTGAAGCTTTCTTT. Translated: CASSTGGAVYTEAFF. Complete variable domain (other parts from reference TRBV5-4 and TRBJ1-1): ETGVTQSPTHLIKTRGQQVTLRCSSQSGHNTVSWYQQALGQGPQFIFQYYREEENGRGNFPPRFSGLQFPNYSSELNVNALELDDSALYLCASSTGGAVYTEAFFGQGTRLTVV.

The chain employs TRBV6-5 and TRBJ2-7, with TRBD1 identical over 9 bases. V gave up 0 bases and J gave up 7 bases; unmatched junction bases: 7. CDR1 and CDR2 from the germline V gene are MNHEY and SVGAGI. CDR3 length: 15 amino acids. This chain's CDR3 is CASSYSIQGAGEQYF. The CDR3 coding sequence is TGTGCCAGCAGTTACTCGATACAGGGGGCCGGGGAGCAGTACTTC.

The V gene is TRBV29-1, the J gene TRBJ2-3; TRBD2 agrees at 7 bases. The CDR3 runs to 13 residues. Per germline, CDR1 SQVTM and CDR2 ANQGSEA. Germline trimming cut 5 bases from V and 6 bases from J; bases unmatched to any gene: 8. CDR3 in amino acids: CSVKGTNLDTQYF. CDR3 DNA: TGCAGCGTTAAAGGGACTAATCTCGATACGCAGTATTTT.

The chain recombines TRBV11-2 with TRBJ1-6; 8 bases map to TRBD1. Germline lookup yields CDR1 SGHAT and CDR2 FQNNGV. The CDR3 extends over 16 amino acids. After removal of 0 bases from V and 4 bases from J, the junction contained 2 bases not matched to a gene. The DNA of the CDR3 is TGTGCCAGCAGCTTAGACAGGGGGCAGTATAATTCACCCCTCCACTTT. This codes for CASSLDRGQYNSPLHF.

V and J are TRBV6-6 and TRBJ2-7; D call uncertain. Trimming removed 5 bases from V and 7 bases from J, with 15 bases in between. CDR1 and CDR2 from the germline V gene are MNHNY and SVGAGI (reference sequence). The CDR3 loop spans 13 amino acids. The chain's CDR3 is CASSVFSATEQYF. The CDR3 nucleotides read TGTGCCAGCAGTGTGTTCTCAGCTACGGAGCAGTACTTC.

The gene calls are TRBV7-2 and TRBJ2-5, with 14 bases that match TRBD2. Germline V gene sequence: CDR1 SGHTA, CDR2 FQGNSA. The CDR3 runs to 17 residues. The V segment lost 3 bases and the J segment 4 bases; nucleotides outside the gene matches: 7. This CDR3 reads CASSFYVTSGGVETQYF. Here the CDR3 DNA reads TGTGCCAGCAGCTTTTACGTGACTAGCGGGGGGGTAGAGACCCAGTACTTC.

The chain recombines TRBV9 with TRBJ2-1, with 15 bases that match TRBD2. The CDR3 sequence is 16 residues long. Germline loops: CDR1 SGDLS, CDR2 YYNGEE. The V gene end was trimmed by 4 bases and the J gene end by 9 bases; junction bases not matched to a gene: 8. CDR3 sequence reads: CASSSRTSGRGGEQFF. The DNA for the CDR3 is TGTGCCAGCAGCTCTAGGACTAGCGGGAGGGGTGGTGAGCAGTTCTTC. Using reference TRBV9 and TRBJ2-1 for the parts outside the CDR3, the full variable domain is DSGVTQTPKHLITATGQRVTLRCSPRSGDLSVYWYQQSLDQGLQFLIQYYNGEERAKGNILERFSAQQFPDLHSELNLSSLELGDSALYFCASSSRTSGRGGEQFFGPGTRLTVL.

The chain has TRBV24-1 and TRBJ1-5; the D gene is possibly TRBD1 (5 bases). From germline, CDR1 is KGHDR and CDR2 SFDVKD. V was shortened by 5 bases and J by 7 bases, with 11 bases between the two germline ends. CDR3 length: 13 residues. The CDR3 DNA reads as TGTGCCACCAGTGCAAGGGGAGGGCAGCCCCAGCATTTT. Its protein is CATSARGGQPQHF.